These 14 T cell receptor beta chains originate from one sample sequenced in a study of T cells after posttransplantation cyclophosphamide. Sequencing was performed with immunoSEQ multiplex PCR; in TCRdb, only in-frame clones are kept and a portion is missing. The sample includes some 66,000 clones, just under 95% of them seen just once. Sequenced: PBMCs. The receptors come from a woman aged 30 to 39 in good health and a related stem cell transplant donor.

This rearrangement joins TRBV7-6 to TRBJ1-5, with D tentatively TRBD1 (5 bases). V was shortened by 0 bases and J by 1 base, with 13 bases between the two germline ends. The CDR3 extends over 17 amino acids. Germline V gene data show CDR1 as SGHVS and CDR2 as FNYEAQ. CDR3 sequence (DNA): TGTGCCAGCAGCTTAGCGCCAGGGAAGGGAAGCAATCAGCCCCAGCATTTT. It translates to CASSLAPGKGSNQPQHF.

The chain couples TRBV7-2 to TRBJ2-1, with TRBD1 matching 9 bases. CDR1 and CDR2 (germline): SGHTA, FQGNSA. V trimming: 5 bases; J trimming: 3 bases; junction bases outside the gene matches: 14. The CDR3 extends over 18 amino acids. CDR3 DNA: TGTGCCAGCAGCCCCCTGGGACCCGGGACAGGGTACTACAATGAGCAGTTCTTC. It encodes CASSPLGPGTGYYNEQFF.

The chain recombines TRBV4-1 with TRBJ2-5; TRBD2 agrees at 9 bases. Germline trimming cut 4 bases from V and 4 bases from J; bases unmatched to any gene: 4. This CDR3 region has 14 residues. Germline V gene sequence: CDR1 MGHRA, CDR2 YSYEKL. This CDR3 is CASSLVSGGETQYF. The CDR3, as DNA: TGCGCCAGCAGCCTAGTTAGCGGGGGAGAGACCCAGTACTTC.

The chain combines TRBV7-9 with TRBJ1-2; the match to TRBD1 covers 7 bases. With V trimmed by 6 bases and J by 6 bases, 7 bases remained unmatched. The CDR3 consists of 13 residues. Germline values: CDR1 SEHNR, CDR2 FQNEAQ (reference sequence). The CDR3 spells CASSQQGRDGYTF. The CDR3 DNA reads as TGTGCCAGCAGTCAACAGGGGCGGGATGGCTACACCTTC.

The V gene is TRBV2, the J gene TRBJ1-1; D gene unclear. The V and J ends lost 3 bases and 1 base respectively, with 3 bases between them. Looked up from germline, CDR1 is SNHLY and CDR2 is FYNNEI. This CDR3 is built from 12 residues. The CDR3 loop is CASSDPNTEAFF. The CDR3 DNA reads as TGTGCCAGCAGTGACCCGAACACTGAAGCTTTCTTT.

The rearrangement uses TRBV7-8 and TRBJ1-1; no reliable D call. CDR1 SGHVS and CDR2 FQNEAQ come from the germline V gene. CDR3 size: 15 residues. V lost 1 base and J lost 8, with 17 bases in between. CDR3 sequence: CASSLEADPSREAFF. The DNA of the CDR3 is TGTGCCAGCAGCTTAGAGGCTGACCCCTCCCGGGAAGCTTTCTTT.

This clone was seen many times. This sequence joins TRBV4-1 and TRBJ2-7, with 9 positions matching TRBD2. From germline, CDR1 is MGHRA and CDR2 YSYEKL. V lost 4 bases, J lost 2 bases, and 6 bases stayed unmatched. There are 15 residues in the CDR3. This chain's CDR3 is CASSRASGETYEQYF. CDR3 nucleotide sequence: TGCGCCAGCAGCCGCGCTAGCGGGGAAACCTACGAGCAGTACTTC.

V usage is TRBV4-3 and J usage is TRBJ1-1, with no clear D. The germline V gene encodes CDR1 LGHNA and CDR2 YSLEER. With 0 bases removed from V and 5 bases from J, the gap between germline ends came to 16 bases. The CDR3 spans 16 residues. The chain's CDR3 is CASSQDWQIGGTEAFF. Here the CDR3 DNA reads TGCGCCAGCAGCCAAGATTGGCAGATTGGTGGAACTGAAGCTTTCTTT.

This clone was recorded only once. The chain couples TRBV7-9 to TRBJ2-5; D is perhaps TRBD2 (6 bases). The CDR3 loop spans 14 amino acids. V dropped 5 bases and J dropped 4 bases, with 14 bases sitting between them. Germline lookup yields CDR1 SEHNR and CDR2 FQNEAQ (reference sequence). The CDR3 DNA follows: TGTGCCAGCAGCACTCCGGGACTCAGAGAGACCCAGTACTTC. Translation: CASSTPGLRETQYF.

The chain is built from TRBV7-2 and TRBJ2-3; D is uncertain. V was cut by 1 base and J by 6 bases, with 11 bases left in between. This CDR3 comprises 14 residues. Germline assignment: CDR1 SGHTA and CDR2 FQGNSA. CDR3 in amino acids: CASSLVVGLDTQYF. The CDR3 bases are TGTGCCAGCAGCTTAGTAGTCGGGTTGGATACGCAGTATTTT.

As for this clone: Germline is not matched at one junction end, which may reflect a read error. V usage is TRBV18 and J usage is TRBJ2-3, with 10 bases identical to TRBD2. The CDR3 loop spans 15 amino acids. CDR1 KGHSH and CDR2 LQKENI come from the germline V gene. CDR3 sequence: CASLPGSGGPDTQYF. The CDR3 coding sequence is TGTGCCAGCTTACCAGGTAGCGGGGGGCCAGATACGCAGTATTTT. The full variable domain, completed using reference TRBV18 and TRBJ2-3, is NAGVMQNPRHLVRRRGQEARLRCSPMKGHSHVYWYRQLPEEGLKFMVYLQKENIIDESGMPKERFSAEFPKEGPSILRIQQVVRGDSAAYFCASLPGSGGPDTQYFGPGTRLTVL.

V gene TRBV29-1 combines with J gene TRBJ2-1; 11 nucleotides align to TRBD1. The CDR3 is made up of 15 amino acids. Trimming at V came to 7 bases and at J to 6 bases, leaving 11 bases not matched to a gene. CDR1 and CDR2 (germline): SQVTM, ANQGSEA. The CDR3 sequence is CSAERRDRGFNEQFF. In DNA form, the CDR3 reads TGCAGCGCCGAACGGCGGGACAGGGGGTTCAATGAGCAGTTCTTC.

In nucleotides, the CDR3 is TGTGCCAGCAGCCAAGGGGACGTCACAGATACGCAGTATTTT. Translating gives CASSQGDVTDTQYF. The chain has TRBV4-2 and TRBJ2-3; tentatively, D is TRBD1 or TRBD2 (5 bases each). Per the germline V gene, CDR1 is LGHNA and CDR2 is YNFKEQ. The length of the CDR3 is 14 residues. V was shortened by 1 base and J by 2 bases, with 7 bases between the two germline ends.

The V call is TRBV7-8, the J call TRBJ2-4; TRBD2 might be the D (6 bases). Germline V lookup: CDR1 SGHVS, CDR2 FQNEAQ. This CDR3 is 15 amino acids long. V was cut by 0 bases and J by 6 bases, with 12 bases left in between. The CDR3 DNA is TGTGCCAGCAGCTTAGCCGGAGGGGAGTTAAACATTCAGTACTTC. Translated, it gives CASSLAGGELNIQYF.